This TCR beta chain was found in a study of shared clonotypes between healthy human individuals. Naive CD45RA+ and memory CD45RA-negative subsets were split from CD4+ cells. This CDR3 is built from 18 residues. V shed 0 bases, J shed 11 bases, and the junction held 16 bases outside the gene matches. The germline V gene encodes CDR1 ENHRY and CDR2 SYGVKD. Deep was the level at which the assay was run. This table comes from immunoSEQ multiplex PCR, and its TCRdb copy is limited to in-frame clones, with some not included. The repertoire holds over a million clones, with more than 95% as singletons. This clonotype was sampled from a man younger than 40 in good health. Sequenced sample: naive CD4+ T cells sorted from blood. Documented subset: CD45RA+ positively selected. The chain has TRBV10-3 and TRBJ1-4, with 9 bases that match TRBD1. The CDR3 protein is CAISESKSRTGDMCKLFF. For the CDR3, the DNA is TGTGCCATCAGTGAGTCGAAGTCGAGGACAGGGGATATGTGTAAACTGTTTTTT.